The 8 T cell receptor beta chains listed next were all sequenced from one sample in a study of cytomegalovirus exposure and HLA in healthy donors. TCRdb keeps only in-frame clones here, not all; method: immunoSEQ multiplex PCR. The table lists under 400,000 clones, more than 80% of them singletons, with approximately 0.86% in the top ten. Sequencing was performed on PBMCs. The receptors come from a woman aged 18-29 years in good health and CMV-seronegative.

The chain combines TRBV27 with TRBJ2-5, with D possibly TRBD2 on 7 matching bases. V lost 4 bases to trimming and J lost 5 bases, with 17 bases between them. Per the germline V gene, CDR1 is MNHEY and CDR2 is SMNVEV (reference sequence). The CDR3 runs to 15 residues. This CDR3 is CASSSSGGPGETQYF. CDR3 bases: TGTGCCAGCAGTTCCTCCGGGGGGCCTGGGGAGACCCAGTACTTC.

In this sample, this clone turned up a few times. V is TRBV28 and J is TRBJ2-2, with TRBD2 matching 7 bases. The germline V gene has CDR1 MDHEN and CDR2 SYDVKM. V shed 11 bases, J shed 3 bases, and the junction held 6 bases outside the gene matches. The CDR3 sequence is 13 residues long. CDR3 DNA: TGTGCCGCCGGGGGGTTATACACCGGGGAGCTGTTTTTT. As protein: CAAGGLYTGELFF.

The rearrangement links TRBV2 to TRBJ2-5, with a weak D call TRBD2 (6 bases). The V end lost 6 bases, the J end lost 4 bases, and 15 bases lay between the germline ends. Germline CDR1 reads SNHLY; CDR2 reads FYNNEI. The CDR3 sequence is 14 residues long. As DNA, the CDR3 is TGTGCCAGCAGGGCTAGCCCTAGCGTAGAGACCCAGTACTTC. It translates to CASRASPSVETQYF.

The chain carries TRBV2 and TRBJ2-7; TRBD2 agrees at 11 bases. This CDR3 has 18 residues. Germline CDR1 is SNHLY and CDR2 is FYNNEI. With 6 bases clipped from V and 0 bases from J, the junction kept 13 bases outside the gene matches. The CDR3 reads CASRPGLADPMSSYEQYF. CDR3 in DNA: TGTGCCAGCAGGCCGGGACTAGCGGATCCTATGAGCTCCTACGAGCAGTACTTC.

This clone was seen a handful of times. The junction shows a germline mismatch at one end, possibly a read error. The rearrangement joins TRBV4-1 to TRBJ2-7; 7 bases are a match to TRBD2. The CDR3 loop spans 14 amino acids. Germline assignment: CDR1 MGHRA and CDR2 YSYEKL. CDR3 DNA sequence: TGCGCCAGCAGCCCCAGACTAGCCTCCCACGAGCAGTACTTC. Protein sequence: CASSPRLASHEQYF.

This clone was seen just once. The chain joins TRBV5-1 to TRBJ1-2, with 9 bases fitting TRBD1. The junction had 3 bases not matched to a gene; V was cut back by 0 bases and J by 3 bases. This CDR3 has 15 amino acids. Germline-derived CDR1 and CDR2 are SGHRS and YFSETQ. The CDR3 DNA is TGCGCCAGCAGCTTGGCCACAGGGGGCGACTATGGCTACACCTTC. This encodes CASSLATGGDYGYTF.

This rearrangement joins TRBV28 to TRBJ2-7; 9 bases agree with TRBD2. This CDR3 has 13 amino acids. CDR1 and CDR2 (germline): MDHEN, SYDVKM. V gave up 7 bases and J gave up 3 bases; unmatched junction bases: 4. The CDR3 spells CASTLTSGYEQYF. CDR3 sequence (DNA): TGTGCCAGCACCCTGACTAGCGGCTACGAGCAGTACTTC.

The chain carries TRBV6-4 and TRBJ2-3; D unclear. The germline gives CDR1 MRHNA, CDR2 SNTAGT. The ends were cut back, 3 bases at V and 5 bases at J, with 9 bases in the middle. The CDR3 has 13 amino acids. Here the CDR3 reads CASSEVSGDTQYF. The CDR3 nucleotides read TGTGCCAGCAGTGAGGTTTCCGGAGATACGCAGTATTTT.